These 27 T cell receptor beta chains were all obtained from the same sample, sequenced in a study of cytomegalovirus exposure and HLA in healthy donors. The method was immunoSEQ multiplex PCR; TCRdb's version includes in-frame clones alone and lacks a portion of them. In the table there are about 130,000 clones, about 91% of which are singletons. Sequencing was performed on PBMCs. The origin of the receptors is a young woman in good health and CMV-seronegative.

This chain uses TRBV5-4 with TRBJ1-2; the match to TRBD1 covers 8 bases. The CDR3 contains 14 residues. After removal of 4 bases from V and 3 bases from J, the junction contained 5 bases not matched to a gene. CDR1 and CDR2 from the germline V gene are SGHNT and YYREEE (reference sequence). The CDR3 sequence: CASSPDRDHYGYTF. As DNA, the CDR3 is TGTGCCAGCAGCCCGGACAGGGATCACTATGGCTACACCTTC. Supplemented by reference TRBV5-4 and TRBJ1-2, the full variable domain reads ETGVTQSPTHLIKTRGQQVTLRCSSQSGHNTVSWYQQALGQGPQFIFQYYREEENGRGNFPPRFSGLQFPNYSSELNVNALELDDSALYLCASSPDRDHYGYTFGSGTRLTVV.

The chain carries TRBV19 and TRBJ2-2; TRBD1 agrees at 8 bases. V shed 5 bases and J 2 bases; nucleotides not matched to a gene: 4. Germline V CDR1 and CDR2: LNHDA, SQIVND (reference sequence). There are 15 residues in the CDR3. CDR3 protein: CASSSTGANTGELFF. CDR3 coding DNA: TGTGCCAGTAGTTCGACAGGGGCCAACACCGGGGAGCTGTTTTTT.

This rearrangement joins TRBV28 to TRBJ2-1; D call uncertain. This CDR3 spans 13 amino acids. Germline assignment: CDR1 MDHEN and CDR2 SYDVKM. Trimming left V 3 bases short and J 6 bases short, with 9 bases between. The CDR3 DNA is TGTGCCAGCAGTTTTAGACTCCCCAATGAGCAGTTCTTC. As protein: CASSFRLPNEQFF.

The V call is TRBV27, the J call TRBJ2-3, with a tentative D call TRBD2 (5 bases). The CDR3 extends over 16 amino acids. Germline V gene lookup returns CDR1 MNHEY and CDR2 SMNVEV (reference sequence). Trimming removed 5 bases at V and 2 bases at J, with 17 bases between. This CDR3 reads CASSPRLTAFTDTQYF. CDR3 sequence (DNA): TGTGCCAGCAGTCCCCGACTAACGGCGTTCACAGATACGCAGTATTTT.

This chain connects TRBV28 to TRBJ2-5, with a possible D match to TRBD1 (5 bases). Germline V gene lookup returns CDR1 MDHEN and CDR2 SYDVKM. Trimming left V 3 bases short and J 0 bases short, with 11 bases between. The CDR3 extends over 15 amino acids. The CDR3 here is CASSFSNRYQETQYF. The CDR3, as DNA: TGTGCCAGCAGTTTCAGTAACAGGTACCAAGAGACCCAGTACTTC.

The CDR3 nucleotides are TGTGCCAGCAGTCCCCCGGGACTAGCGGGAGCAGAGACCCAGTACTTC. The encoded protein is CASSPPGLAGAETQYF. The chain is built from TRBV25-1 and TRBJ2-5; 14 bases map to TRBD2. J gave up 4 bases and V 5 bases, and 6 bases lay outside the gene matches. This CDR3 is 16 amino acids long. Looked up from germline, CDR1 is MGHDK and CDR2 is SYGVNS.

This clone was seen once. The chain employs TRBV7-9 and TRBJ1-2, with D hard to call. The CDR3 is 11 residues long. Trimming shortened V by 1 base and J by 8 bases, and 5 bases separated the two germline ends. Germline CDR1 SEHNR, CDR2 FQNEAQ (reference sequence). The CDR3 region is CASSLGAGYTF. The CDR3 coding sequence is TGTGCCAGCAGCTTAGGAGCGGGCTACACCTTC.

The rearrangement links TRBV10-1 to TRBJ1-1, with 7 bases matching TRBD1. CDR3 length equals 15 residues. The trim removed 9 bases at V and 5 bases at J, leaving 15 bases unmatched. In germline, CDR1 is WNHNN, CDR2 SYGVQD (reference sequence). The chain's CDR3 is CASLPEGQGVTEAFF. Written as DNA, the CDR3 is TGCGCCAGTCTTCCAGAAGGGCAGGGGGTGACTGAAGCTTTCTTT.

The chain recombines TRBV2 with TRBJ2-5, with no clear D. The CDR3 covers 11 residues. The germline V gene has CDR1 SNHLY and CDR2 FYNNEI. The V end lost 11 bases, the J end lost 4 bases, and 11 bases lay between the germline ends. The CDR3 coding sequence is TGTGCCGGTTCAACGGGAGAGACCCAGTACTTC. Encoded protein: CAGSTGETQYF.

This clone was counted once. The chain has TRBV6-5 and TRBJ1-1; perhaps TRBD1 as D (6 bases). This CDR3 comprises 14 residues. The V end lost 2 bases, the J end lost 4 bases, and 11 bases lay between the germline ends. The germline V gene encodes CDR1 MNHEY and CDR2 SVGAGI. CDR3 nucleotides: TGTGCCAGCAGTTACAGGATAGGGGGCACTGAAGCTTTCTTT. It encodes CASSYRIGGTEAFF.

V gene TRBV29-1 combines with J gene TRBJ1-3; D is unclear. CDR3 length: 13 amino acids. Per germline, CDR1 SQVTM and CDR2 ANQGSEA. V gave up 4 bases and J gave up 3 bases, with 10 bases separating them. The CDR3 DNA sequence: TGCAGCGTTGCGAGGGCTAGTGGAAACACCATATATTTT. Amino acids: CSVARASGNTIYF.

The chain couples TRBV5-6 to TRBJ2-7, with TRBD1 matching over 9 bases. CDR1 and CDR2 from the germline V gene are SGHDT and YYEEEE. V trimming: 0 bases; J trimming: 4 bases; junction bases outside the gene matches: 11. The CDR3 sequence is 17 residues long. CDR3 region: CASSLASGTGWVYEQYV. CDR3 coding DNA: TGTGCCAGCAGCTTGGCCTCCGGGACAGGGTGGGTTTACGAGCAGTACGTC.

This chain links TRBV28 with TRBJ2-3; 7 nucleotides match TRBD2. With 5 bases clipped from V and 5 bases from J, the junction kept 4 bases outside the gene matches. The CDR3 contains 13 residues. The germline V gene encodes CDR1 MDHEN and CDR2 SYDVKM. The CDR3 sequence: CASSPASGDTQYF. CDR3 nucleotides: TGTGCCAGCAGTCCGGCTAGCGGAGATACGCAGTATTTT.

The chain carries TRBV6-1 and TRBJ1-5; 8 bases match TRBD1. The junction had 8 bases not matched to a gene; V was cut back by 3 bases and J by 4 bases. The CDR3 consists of 16 residues. Germline V gives CDR1 MNHNS, CDR2 SASEGT. The chain's CDR3 is CASSDYGQGRNQPQHF. DNA for the CDR3: TGTGCCAGCAGTGACTATGGACAGGGCAGGAATCAGCCCCAGCATTTT.

This clone was counted only a few times. This chain uses TRBV5-1 with TRBJ2-7; 10 bases fit TRBD2. The CDR3 covers 13 residues. CDR1 and CDR2 from the germline V gene are SGHRS and YFSETQ. Losses at the gene ends were 6 bases for V and 2 bases for J; bases not matched to a gene: 2. CDR3 sequence reads: CASNLAGAYEQYF. Here the CDR3 DNA reads TGCGCCAGCAATCTAGCGGGGGCCTACGAGCAGTACTTC.

The V call is TRBV28, the J call TRBJ1-2, with D possibly matching TRBD1 (6 bases). The ends were cut back, 7 bases at V and 6 bases at J, with 9 bases in the middle. This CDR3 comprises 11 residues. Germline CDR1 and CDR2: MDHEN and SYDVKM. CDR3: CASTYRDGYTF. DNA for the CDR3: TGTGCCAGCACTTACAGGGATGGCTACACCTTC.

The chain uses TRBV19 and TRBJ1-4; 7 nucleotides line up with TRBD1. This CDR3 has 16 amino acids. Germline V gives CDR1 LNHDA, CDR2 SQIVND (reference sequence). V was clipped by 3 bases and J by 5 bases; unmatched bases: 9. The CDR3 sequence: CASSMVLDRANEKLFF. The CDR3 DNA is TGTGCCAGTAGTATGGTTCTCGACAGGGCAAATGAAAAACTGTTTTTT. Looking up the rest from reference TRBV19 and TRBJ1-4 gives the full variable domain: DGGITQSPKYLFRKEGQNVTLSCEQNLNHDAMYWYRQDPGQGLRLIYYSQIVNDFQKGDIAEGYSVSREKKESFPLTVTSAQKNPTAFYLCASSMVLDRANEKLFFGSGTQLSVL.

V gene TRBV11-2 combines with J gene TRBJ2-5; 9 bases agree with TRBD1. Unmatched junction bases numbered 6, after V lost 0 bases and J lost 4 bases. Looked up from germline, CDR1 is SGHAT and CDR2 is FQNNGV. This CDR3 region has 16 residues. DNA for the CDR3: TGTGCCAGCAGCTTAGAGGGGACAGGGTTTTCAGAGACCCAGTACTTC. It encodes CASSLEGTGFSETQYF.

The gene calls are TRBV6-1 and TRBJ2-4; perhaps TRBD1 as D (7 bases). This CDR3 has 16 amino acids. Trimming shortened V by 2 bases and J by 9 bases, and 20 bases separated the two germline ends. In germline, CDR1 is MNHNS, CDR2 SASEGT. This chain's CDR3 is CASSELPDRDGGIQYF. CDR3 coding DNA: TGTGCCAGCAGTGAACTCCCCGACAGGGACGGGGGCATTCAGTACTTC.

The V gene is TRBV18, the J gene TRBJ1-5, with TRBD1 identical over 8 bases. CDR1 KGHSH and CDR2 LQKENI come from the germline V gene. The CDR3 runs 14 residues. Germline trimming cut 6 bases from V and 7 bases from J; bases unmatched to any gene: 8. Here the CDR3 reads CASSQGAGQQPQHF. In DNA form, the CDR3 reads TGTGCCAGCTCTCAGGGGGCTGGTCAGCAGCCCCAGCATTTT.

J is TRBJ2-5 and V is TRBV5-1; 8 positions agree with TRBD2. From germline, CDR1 is SGHRS and CDR2 YFSETQ. The CDR3 sequence is 16 residues long. V shed 0 bases and J 3 bases; nucleotides not matched to a gene: 7. CDR3 sequence: CASSLDPAGEEETQYF. The CDR3, as DNA: TGCGCCAGCAGCTTGGATCCAGCGGGAGAGGAAGAGACCCAGTACTTC.

The chain joins TRBV5-1 to TRBJ2-5; D possibly corresponds to TRBD2 (6 bases). Between the trimmed V and J ends, which lost 3 bases and 1 base, there was a span of 7 bases. CDR1 and CDR2 from the germline V gene are SGHRS and YFSETQ. This CDR3 has 13 amino acids. This CDR3 reads CASSSAGQETQYF. The CDR3 DNA follows: TGCGCCAGCAGCTCAGCGGGCCAAGAGACCCAGTACTTC.

In its sample, this clone was seen a few times. J is TRBJ2-7 and V is TRBV28; 9 nucleotides agree with TRBD1. V was clipped by 5 bases and J by 1 base; unmatched bases: 6. Germline CDR1 reads MDHEN; CDR2 reads SYDVKM. This CDR3 is built from 15 residues. Here the CDR3 reads CASSATGTGSYEQYV. The DNA of the CDR3 is TGTGCCAGCAGTGCCACCGGGACAGGGTCCTACGAGCAGTACGTC.

Worth noting for this clone: The same CDR3 is also encoded by other DNA sequences in this sample. The chain employs TRBV28 and TRBJ2-1; D uncertain. Trimming took off 6 bases at V and 6 bases at J, with 6 bases between the two ends. CDR1 and CDR2 (germline): MDHEN, SYDVKM. The CDR3 covers 11 residues. The CDR3 nucleotides are TGTGCCAGCAGCACGGGCAATGAGCAGTTCTTC. Translation: CASSTGNEQFF.

This sequence joins TRBV28 and TRBJ1-5; D not certain. CDR1 is MDHEN, CDR2 SYDVKM, per germline. V lost 4 bases and J 4 bases, leaving 20 bases between the germline ends. CDR3 length: 17 residues. DNA of the CDR3: TGTGCCAGCAGTTCCTACCTCACCCAGGTCAGAAATCAGCCCCAGCATTTT. Its protein product is CASSSYLTQVRNQPQHF.

The rearrangement uses TRBV5-4 and TRBJ2-2, with 7 bases fitting TRBD2. CDR3 size: 16 residues. From germline, CDR1 is SGHNT and CDR2 YYREEE (reference sequence). Losses at the gene ends were 0 bases for V and 4 bases for J; bases not matched to a gene: 6. Here the CDR3 DNA reads TGTGCCAGCAGCTTGGGGGCTAGCGGAGGCACCGGGGAGCTGTTTTTT. It is translated as CASSLGASGGTGELFF.

This clone was counted once. The chain links TRBV28 to TRBJ2-1; 9 nucleotides align to TRBD1. This CDR3 has 15 residues. J was trimmed by 5 bases and V by 7 bases; bases with no gene match: 9. CDR1 is MDHEN and CDR2 is SYDVKM in the germline V gene. The CDR3 bases are TGTGCCAGCACCCGCAGGGGGACAGGGAACAATGAGCAGTTCTTC. Amino acid sequence: CASTRRGTGNNEQFF.